This entry concerns a single T cell receptor beta chain. The antigen is not known. This entry is derived from a study of cytomegalovirus exposure and HLA in healthy donors. V dropped 0 bases and J dropped 4 bases, with 12 bases sitting between them. Germline values: CDR1 MNHEY, CDR2 SVGAGI. This CDR3 spans 15 amino acids. Study results and caveats: Later, an analysis found that common viral pathogens appeared to be linked with several of the most significant clusters. TCR beta chains associated with HLA were, in a later analysis, more clonally expanded than equally common others.

Use of 60 Vbeta and 13 Jbeta primers characterized the PCR. Sequencing used immunoSEQ multiplex PCR; TCRdb keeps in-frame clones, though not all of them. Of about 140,000 clones in the sample, approximately 87% were seen once. The sequenced sample consisted of PBMCs. The receptor's source is a woman in her twenties or thirties in good health and CMV-seronegative. The V gene is TRBV6-5, the J gene TRBJ1-2; D perhaps matches TRBD1 (6 bases). In DNA form, the CDR3 reads TGTGCCAGCAGTTACTCGGAACAGGGTACCTATGGCTACACCTTC. Its protein product is CASSYSEQGTYGYTF.